The source of this T cell receptor (beta chain) is a study of shared T cell receptors in the human thymus. This clone turned up a few times. The V and J ends lost 2 bases and 7 bases respectively, with 19 bases between them. There are 15 residues in the CDR3. CDR1 SGHRS and CDR2 YFSETQ come from the germline V gene. The method was immunoSEQ multiplex PCR; TCRdb's version includes in-frame clones alone and lacks a portion of them. The sample has some 700,000 clones; roughly 90% are singletons. This sample was also put to use in a study of human thymus T cells. That publication notes: The thymus was resected at corrective cardiac surgery.

The TCR was taken from a boy under three years old with a congenital heart defect. The V call is TRBV5-1, the J call TRBJ2-7, with D possibly matching TRBD2 (7 bases). The sample taken for sequencing was thymocytes. Written as DNA, the CDR3 is TGCGCCAGCAGCTTTCGGGCCGAGGGGGGGGGAGAGCAGTACTTC. It yields the protein CASSFRAEGGGEQYF.